Described below is a single T cell receptor (beta chain) sequence and its context. Its antigen is as yet unknown. The sample originates from a study of identifying expanded T cells in peripheral blood. Profiled with immunoSEQ multiplex PCR; TCRdb holds only in-frame clones, not every one. The sample contains around 90,000 clones, more than 70% of which appear only once. CDR3 length: 14 amino acids. Germline CDR1 is SGHNT and CDR2 is YYREEE (reference sequence). Trimming removed 3 bases from V and 5 bases from J; junction bases left unmatched: 7. Points from the study as a whole: Variance in clone template counts between approximately two-week samples significantly increased with total template count across all healthy donors.

The sample comprised blood. This chain connects TRBV5-4 to TRBJ2-5; 7 bases agree with TRBD1. The sequence was collected from a person aged 18 to 70 in good health. The CDR3 loop reads CASSWEQGPETQYF. CDR3 coding DNA: TGTGCCAGCAGCTGGGAACAGGGGCCGGAGACCCAGTACTTC.